The source of this TCR beta chain is a study of blood T cells in healthy people across ages (dated by TCRdb to the mid-2010s). Notes on the research overall: In model experiments, template switching captured roughly one uniquely barcoded TCR beta cDNA molecule for every two T cells. The study measured age-related changes in TCR beta repertoire diversity using deep sequencing normalized with unique cDNA molecular identifiers. Donors were grouped into four age groups: young (average 16 years), middle-aged (about 38), aged (roughly 62) and long-lived (approximately 75). To avoid experimental bias, donors of different ages were spread randomly across the sequencing lanes. The study analyzed two additional independent replicas of 1 million unique cDNA reads from the same blood draw for two donors, one aged 18 to 29 and one aged 80 or older.

The library was obtained by 5' RACE. The sequencer was an Illumina HiSeq 2500. The second PCR ran for roughly 7 to 12 cycles and used a J-beta primer mix along with a sample-barcoded 5' primer. A template-switch 5' adaptor carrying 12 random nucleotides introduced a unique molecular identifier onto each TCR beta cDNA molecule. Each sample yielded at least 2.5 million CDR3-containing paired-end reads. First-strand cDNA synthesis was performed from all RNA using the Mint cDNA synthesis kit, with priming by a TRBC-specific oligonucleotide. After uracil-DNA glycosylase treatment, a first 18-cycle PCR used universal primers M1SS and BC2_uni_R on all cDNA. For the original study's pipeline: For normalization, 1 million high-quality reads, each with a distinct molecular identifier, were randomly selected from each sample. Reads with shared molecular identifiers were discarded instead of being binned into consensus sequences. CDR3 identification, clonotype clustering and error correction used MiTCR with a Q25 quality threshold and the strictest error-elimination algorithm. Lower-bound total TCR beta diversity was estimated with a nonparametric unseen species model using Euler transformation. Starting from the raw public reads, TCRdb applied fastp trimming at Q25, assembled clones with MiXCR and retained in-frame beta chains. Each CDR3 protein appears once, grouped with its most common genes and DNA. TCRdb's processing, not the study's, gives the V and J calls here. In all, the sample holds approximately 1.5 million distinct CDR3 sequences, and around 40% of those were seen once. 4% of the sample lies in the top ten.

The roughly 39 donors, aged about 6 to 95 years, were systemically healthy Caucasian individuals from Russia. Each donor gave ten milliliters of peripheral blood, collected into EDTA-treated Vacutainer tubes. Ficoll-Paque density-gradient centrifugation was used to isolate PBMCs, with at least 7 million obtained per sample. Total RNA was extracted from PBMCs with Trizol reagent, with at least 5.5 micrograms obtained per sample. For every donor, flow cytometry on a PBMC aliquot measured the percentage of naive CD45RAhigh/CD27high T cells. A note on this clonotype: Its antigen is unknown. No much larger clone exists at a distance of one base, and base qualities are not known.

The CDR3 numbers 13 residues from cysteine through phenylalanine. Only CDR3 DNA is held: 39 bases, read in frame from base 1. From a lookup of the germline V gene (reference sequence), CDR1 and CDR2 are GTSNPN and SVGIG. V drops 2 bases and J drops 3 bases, leaving 11 bases in between. The full study reports these points: Observed TCR beta diversity correlated strongly with the percentage of naive T cells measured by flow cytometry. Donor CMV infection status was unknown, potentially confounding age-related changes in expanded clonotypes. Because profiling used bulk unsorted PBMCs, naive and antigen-experienced compartments could not be compared conclusively. Estimates of total diversity based on one million sequenced T cells were considered lower bounds and underestimates. Observed TCR beta diversity per million T cells fell roughly linearly with age, and a significant reduction was already apparent by age roughly 40. Compared with the aged group, more naive CD4+ T cells, fewer expanded clones and increased TCR diversity were shown by the long-lived group, suggesting age selection.

The receptor was derived from a woman between 18 and 29 years old in good health. The sample consisted of blood. The chain is assembled from TRBV30 and TRBJ2-7, with the D gene not clear enough to name. The CDR3: CAWSPNGDYEQYF. The DNA sequence is as follows: TGTGCCTGGAGTCCCAACGGAGACTACGAGCAGTACTTC.